Listed here is a single T cell receptor beta chain. This clone was seen only a few times. No antigen is known for it. It has no much larger one-base neighbor in the sample; base qualities were not kept. This specimen belongs to a study of cytomegalovirus exposure and HLA in healthy donors (dated by TCRdb to 2016 to 2017). Concerning the study at large: In an earlier analysis of approximately 500 of the donors, 250 to 350 Gb of sequence data and some 100 million unique TCR beta sequences from about 179 million T cells were reported. Roughly 300 gigabases of sequencing data and about 92 million unique TCR sequences made up an early release that covered approximately 700 HLA-typed donors. Of the approximately 400 genotyped donors, over 80% were placed in the genetic ancestry cluster associated with self-reported Caucasian donors. The aim of the study was to test whether cataloging public T cell receptors could identify signatures of past pathogen exposure. The study used immunosequencing to profile the T cell repertoires of hundreds of subjects and linked those repertoires to cytomegalovirus serostatus. A separate validation cohort of 100 to 150 different subjects was used in addition to the roughly 620-subject first cohort. High-throughput TCR immunosequencing, statistical association of individual TCRs with disease status, and machine learning were combined to predict cytomegalovirus infection status. In a later analysis, previously published TCR beta repertoires from several hundred donors were re-analyzed and high-resolution HLA genotyping was added so that TCR occurrence patterns could be studied. Rather than using new phenotypic data, the later analysis identified candidate immune exposures from TCR beta sequences and from how often those sequences occurred across donors. In an earlier analysis of 500 to 650 of the donors, high-throughput TCR beta sequencing was used to judge whether each TCR beta V gene segment behaved as functional or pseudogenic. Donor age, sex, ethnicity and CMV serostatus were compiled together with the repertoire data. A later genetic analysis used genome-wide SNP genotypes for about 65% of the 666 donors, treating that subset as a discovery cohort. All discovery cohort repertoires had been generated on a single sequencing platform. HLA typing included class I and class II loci at four-digit resolution. The number of donors typed differed by locus, with roughly 620-640 for A, B, C, DRB1 and DQB1, roughly 520 for DQA1, 600 to 610 for DPA1, and around 430 for DPB1. About five DR-DQ haplotypes were treated as single units for association and clustering because of strong linkage in the cohort. Across roughly 420 genotyped donors of the cohort, an average of about 200,000 unique TCR beta nucleotide sequences per donor were sequenced, and roughly 20% of those sequences were non-productive.

CDR1 and CDR2 are read off the germline V gene (reference sequence) as SEHNR and FQNEAQ. From the cysteine through the phenylalanine, the CDR3 covers 14 amino acids. Only the CDR3 region is kept as DNA, spanning 42 bases read in frame from base 1. Here V drops 5 bases and J drops 4 bases, and the junction holds 4 bases not matched to any gene. The method was the immunoSEQ multiplex PCR assay. The multiplex PCR relied on a mix of 60 forward primers for TCR Vbeta segments and 13 reverse primers for TCR Jbeta segments. Amplification of the CDR3 region of rearranged TCR beta genes was performed with a multiplex PCR assay on genomic DNA. Amplified TCR beta libraries were sequenced as 87-base-pair reads on the Illumina HiSeq System. The paper's processing steps were these. Across the 600 to 700 repertoires, a later analysis counted about 81 million unique TCR beta chains, roughly 11 million of which were shared by at least two donors. Raw reads were error-corrected and collapsed into unique sequences by a nearest-neighbor algorithm in which closely related sequences were merged to remove PCR and sequencing errors. To assign V, D and J gene segments, CDR3 sequences were aligned to IMGT reference sequences. For a sequence to be retained, at least a six-nucleotide match to both a V gene segment and a J gene segment was required. Rearrangements were called productive when the CDR3 lacked stop codons and stayed in frame with V and J; all others were non-productive. CDR3 was defined by IMGT convention, running from the second conserved V-encoded cysteine to the conserved J-encoded phenylalanine. The earlier analysis of 450 to 750 of the donors excluded any sequence lacking an unambiguous match to a single V gene segment. In an earlier analysis of approximately 560 of the donors, a V segment was called functional when productive rearrangements were above 56.7%, and segregating when the standard deviation between donors exceeded 5%. To diagnose cytomegalovirus status from the catalog of TCR beta chain sequences, a statistical classification framework was built. In a later analysis, TCR nucleotide sequences were compared against IMGT/GENE-DB human TR gene sequences so that V and J genes could be assigned. The TCRdist pipeline was used in a later analysis to assign CDR3 sequences and most-parsimonious VDJ recombination scenarios. In a later analysis, every TCR beta chain was defined by the combination of its CDR3 amino acid sequence and its V-gene family, and reads without a unique V-gene family were dropped. In a later analysis, some 600 highly shared, low-generation-probability nucleotide sequences were removed to address suspected cross-contamination and a sequencing artifact. In a later analysis, a clonal expansion index was calculated for each public chain from normalized within-repertoire ranks of inferred template counts. In a later analysis, generation probabilities were computed with a VDJ recombination model fitted to out-of-frame rearrangements, and the resulting probabilities were checked against IGoR. In a later analysis, TCR-TCR, TCR-HLA and TCR-CMV co-occurrence was scored with hypergeometric tests, and a repertoire-size bias correction was applied to TCR pairs. False discovery rates were estimated in a later analysis by permuting HLA or CMV assignments 20 times. A later analysis grouped co-occurring TCRs with DBSCAN, adding TCRdist sequence similarity when clustering within HLA-allele-positive subsets. Repertoires with fewer than 30,000 or more than 120,000 public chains were left out of co-occurrence clustering, as were about 5 repertoires with anomalous nucleotide sharing. TCRdb obtained this table from immuneACCESS and retained in-frame rearrangements with V and J assigned. These tables miss some clones; where compared with another copy, unresolved V genes account for less than half of the shortfall, and the remainder is unexplained. The V and J calls and clone size are taken from that table; D and trimming were inferred from the DNA. The sample profile shows over 150,000 clones; around 77% of them were found once. The leading ten clones occupy roughly 3% of the sample.

Overall results and qualifications from the work: The 87-base-pair reads could not distinguish some IMGT-functional V segments, including TRBV6-2 and TRBV6-3, so those segments were excluded. A further reported finding was that TCR beta sequences accurately predicted the HLA-A and HLA-B alleles for most subjects in the first cohort. Because counts were too low, fewer than 20 rarely observed V segments, including chromosome 9 orphons, were excluded from the earlier analysis of fewer than 650 of the donors. A later genetic analysis associated a missense DCLRE1C variant with V-gene and J-gene trimming of TCR beta chains, and an independent cohort replicated the association. Because some donors lacked HLA typing at each locus, the association tests relied only on the typed subset. Only TCR beta chains were sequenced in this cohort, and the absence of alpha or paired-chain data limited detectable features. When HLA alleles, especially DR and DQ, strongly co-occurred, TCR associations were difficult to assign to individual alleles. In a later analysis, the rate of TCR association differed among HLA loci, with DRB1 alleles having the most associated TCRs and HLA-C alleles having the fewest. An earlier analysis of approximately 570 of the donors showed that most TCR beta V segments appeared in productive rearrangements either about 87% or about 30% of the time, which broadly matched IMGT annotations. A later analysis reported that several top co-occurrence clusters appeared linked to parvovirus B19, influenza, CMV and Epstein-Barr virus. A group of highly shared sequence variants was considered likely to be a technical artifact of the sequencing pipeline. Roughly uniform sequencing depth across donors was assumed in presence/absence analyses, although this assumption may not hold. The study gave a list of 150 to 200 TCR beta chains associated with cytomegalovirus. The authors suggested that the approach could potentially be extended to other disease states and immunological phenotypes. Compared with equally common non-associated chains, HLA-associated TCR beta chains in a later analysis were more clonally expanded and had lower generation probabilities. In a later analysis, most CMV-associated TCR beta chains were found to appear HLA-restricted, with HLA associations seemingly driven largely by CMV exposure. While some public TCRs were present in many individuals, most TCR sequences turned up only very rarely across donors. Immune exposure information for the cohort was limited to CMV serostatus. Linkage disequilibrium might explain the correlated functional status among segregating V segments, but an unknown experimental factor could not be ruled out. The classifier was reported to diagnose cytomegalovirus status with high specificity and sensitivity in both the original cohort and the validation cohort. According to a later genetic analysis, donors in an Asian-associated ancestry cluster had fewer N-insertions in productive TCRs than the approximately 710-donor mean. In a later analysis, some 17,000 TCR beta sequences were associated with specific HLA alleles at a false discovery rate of 0.05. A few of the identified cytomegalovirus-associated TCR beta chains were confirmed in vitro to be specific for cytomegalovirus antigens.

The cohort comprised around 700 healthy bone marrow donors. Cohort members were all nominally healthy when sampled, although unrecorded immune exposures were likely present. The donor was CMV seronegative and was included in the group of 352 seronegative cohort members. Every donor gave a peripheral blood sample, and the peripheral blood mononuclear cells from that sample were used for TCR beta sequencing. The Qiagen DNeasy Blood Extraction Kit was used to extract genomic DNA from the blood cell samples. The receptor chain draws on TRBV7-9 and TRBJ1-2; 10 bases in the junction line up with TRBD1. This clonotype was obtained from a woman aged 25-40 years in good health and CMV-seronegative. Sequenced input: PBMCs. The CDR3 region reads CASSDRGRGYGYTF. The DNA reads as follows: TGTGCCAGCAGCGACAGGGGGCGCGGCTATGGCTACACCTTC.